This is a list of T cell receptor beta chains from one sample in a study of blood T cell repertoires in COVID-19. Profiling relied on immunoSEQ multiplex PCR, and the TCRdb table lists in-frame clones only, not all of them. The sample has roughly 340,000 clones, 75% to 90% seen once; the top ten hold 1%. Source material: PBMCs or T cells enriched from blood (not recorded which). The receptors were gathered from a young man who had recovered from COVID-19. The CDR3 runs from the conserved cysteine through the conserved F or W. Fields, in order: V gene, D gene, clone size, J gene, CDR3 DNA, CDR3 protein. D genes are given only for firm matches. Clone size is given for some rows only: seen once, a few or many times, or a class if the clone is expanded.

V gene: TRBV28
D gene: -
clone size: -
J gene: TRBJ1-3
CDR3 DNA: TGTGCCAGCAGTTTTTTAGGAAACACCATATATTTT
CDR3 protein: CASSFLGNTIYF

V gene: TRBV28
D gene: TRBD2
clone size: -
J gene: TRBJ2-1
CDR3 DNA: TGTGCCAGCAGTCGGCCGGGACTAGCGGGATCCAATGAGCAGTTCTTC
CDR3 protein: CASSRPGLAGSNEQFF

V gene: TRBV19
D gene: -
clone size: once
J gene: TRBJ2-7
CDR3 DNA: TGTGCCAGTAGTATAGTCCGAACAGGTGCGGTGAGGGAGCAGTACTTC
CDR3 protein: CASSIVRTGAVREQYF

V gene: TRBV2
D gene: -
clone size: -
J gene: TRBJ2-1
CDR3 DNA: TGTGCCACCAGGGAGGGGGCGGGTAATGAGCAGTTCTTC
CDR3 protein: CATREGAGNEQFF

V gene: TRBV5-1
D gene: -
clone size: -
J gene: TRBJ1-1
CDR3 DNA: TGCGCCAGCAGCTTAGCCCGGGGAGGGACTGAAGCTTTCTTT
CDR3 protein: CASSLARGGTEAFF

V gene: TRBV12-3/TRBV12-4
D gene: -
clone size: -
J gene: TRBJ2-3
CDR3 DNA: TGTGCCAGCAGGGGGGACTGGTTAGCTCTGTATTTT
CDR3 protein: CASRGDWLALYF

V gene: TRBV27
D gene: -
clone size: -
J gene: TRBJ2-3
CDR3 DNA: TGTGCCAGCAGTTTATTAGCAGGCACAGATACGCAGTATTTT
CDR3 protein: CASSLLAGTDTQYF

V gene: TRBV28
D gene: TRBD1
clone size: -
J gene: TRBJ1-4
CDR3 DNA: TGTGCCAGCAGTTTACAGGGGGCGGTTGCAACTAATGAAAAACTGTTTTTT
CDR3 protein: CASSLQGAVATNEKLFF

V gene: TRBV2
D gene: TRBD1
clone size: -
J gene: TRBJ1-2
CDR3 DNA: TGTGCCAGCAGTGCAACCGACAGGGGAAATGGCTACACCTTC
CDR3 protein: CASSATDRGNGYTF

V gene: TRBV19
D gene: -
clone size: few
J gene: TRBJ1-2
CDR3 DNA: TGTGCCAGTAGTAAAAGGACGGAGGGGAATGGCTACACCTTC
CDR3 protein: CASSKRTEGNGYTF

V gene: TRBV5-1
D gene: TRBD2
clone size: -
J gene: TRBJ2-5
CDR3 DNA: TGCGCCAGCAGCCCACGGACTAGTCGAGAGACCCAGTACTTC
CDR3 protein: CASSPRTSRETQYF

V gene: TRBV7-2
D gene: TRBD2
clone size: -
J gene: TRBJ2-7
CDR3 DNA: TGTGCCAGCAGCTCGGCCGGACTAGCGGGAGGCCTCGGGCAGTACTTC
CDR3 protein: CASSSAGLAGGLGQYF

V gene: TRBV4-1
D gene: -
clone size: -
J gene: TRBJ1-6
CDR3 DNA: TGCGCCAGCAGCCAAGTAGGGGGGGGCAATTCACCCCTCCACTTT
CDR3 protein: CASSQVGGGNSPLHF

V gene: TRBV11-3
D gene: -
clone size: -
J gene: TRBJ1-3
CDR3 DNA: TGTGCCAGCAGCCCCCCACAGGGTTGGGCTGGAAACACCATATATTTT
CDR3 protein: CASSPPQGWAGNTIYF

V gene: TRBV27
D gene: -
clone size: -
J gene: TRBJ2-1
CDR3 DNA: TGTGCCAGCAGTTTATTAAGGGGCGTAGGGGTTGAAGAGTACAATGAGCAGTTCTTC
CDR3 protein: CASSLLRGVGVEEYNEQFF

V gene: TRBV16
D gene: -
clone size: -
J gene: TRBJ2-7
CDR3 DNA: TGTGCCAGCAGCCAGAACAGGGCGGGTGAGCAGTACTTC
CDR3 protein: CASSQNRAGEQYF

V gene: TRBV5-1
D gene: -
clone size: -
J gene: TRBJ2-5
CDR3 DNA: TGCGCCAGCAGCTTGAGTGTGTATAGACAGACGGAGACCCAGTACTTC
CDR3 protein: CASSLSVYRQTETQYF

V gene: TRBV19
D gene: -
clone size: -
J gene: TRBJ1-4
CDR3 DNA: TGTGCCAGTAGTATAGTTGGGGCGGGGACGGATAATGAAAAACTGTTTTTT
CDR3 protein: CASSIVGAGTDNEKLFF

V gene: TRBV5-4
D gene: TRBD1
clone size: -
J gene: TRBJ2-1
CDR3 DNA: TGTGCCAGCAGTCGACAGGGGCCCAATGGATACAATGAGCAGTTCTTC
CDR3 protein: CASSRQGPNGYNEQFF

V gene: TRBV18
D gene: TRBD2
clone size: -
J gene: TRBJ2-5
CDR3 DNA: TGTGCCAGCTCACCGCTAGCGGGGGCCTCAGAGACCCAGTACTTC
CDR3 protein: CASSPLAGASETQYF

V gene: TRBV7-9
D gene: TRBD1
clone size: -
J gene: TRBJ1-2
CDR3 DNA: TGTGCCAGCAGCTTTCTTACAGGGGGCTATGGCTACACCTTC
CDR3 protein: CASSFLTGGYGYTF

V gene: TRBV9
D gene: TRBD2
clone size: -
J gene: TRBJ2-6
CDR3 DNA: TGTGCCAGCAGCGTTCCCCTACTAGCGGGGGACTCTGGGGCCAACGTCCTGACTTTC
CDR3 protein: CASSVPLLAGDSGANVLTF

V gene: TRBV15
D gene: TRBD1
clone size: few
J gene: TRBJ1-2
CDR3 DNA: TGTGCCACCAGCTCTCCCGGACAGGGAAAGACTGGCTACACCTTC
CDR3 protein: CATSSPGQGKTGYTF

V gene: TRBV25-1
D gene: -
clone size: -
J gene: TRBJ2-4
CDR3 DNA: TGTGCCAGCAGTGAGACCACTATCAAAAACATTCAGTACTTC
CDR3 protein: CASSETTIKNIQYF

V gene: TRBV2
D gene: TRBD1
clone size: -
J gene: TRBJ1-3
CDR3 DNA: TGTGCCAGCAGTGATGGGGCGAGTGGGACAGCTGGAAACACCATATATTTT
CDR3 protein: CASSDGASGTAGNTIYF

V gene: TRBV5-8
D gene: TRBD2
clone size: once
J gene: TRBJ2-3
CDR3 DNA: TGTGCCAGCAGCTTGGAAGGGCTAGCGGCAGATACGCAGTATTTT
CDR3 protein: CASSLEGLAADTQYF

V gene: TRBV7-9
D gene: -
clone size: -
J gene: TRBJ1-2
CDR3 DNA: TGTGCCAGCAGCCCGAGGGAGCCTAACTATGGCTACACCTTC
CDR3 protein: CASSPREPNYGYTF

V gene: TRBV18
D gene: TRBD1
clone size: -
J gene: TRBJ1-4
CDR3 DNA: TGTGCCAGCTCACCACCCGGGACAGCGAATGAAAAACTGTTTTTT
CDR3 protein: CASSPPGTANEKLFF

V gene: TRBV7-9
D gene: -
clone size: -
J gene: TRBJ1-1
CDR3 DNA: TGTGCCAGCGACACACGGGGGGAGGGCACTGAAGCTTTCTTT
CDR3 protein: CASDTRGEGTEAFF

V gene: TRBV29-1
D gene: -
clone size: -
J gene: TRBJ1-1
CDR3 DNA: TGCAGCGTTGTGTTAGGGGGAACTGAAGCTTTCTTT
CDR3 protein: CSVVLGGTEAFF

V gene: TRBV28
D gene: -
clone size: -
J gene: TRBJ1-1
CDR3 DNA: TGTGCCAGCAGTTTATCCCCGGGGATCGGCACTGAAGCTTTCTTT
CDR3 protein: CASSLSPGIGTEAFF

V gene: TRBV12-3/TRBV12-4
D gene: TRBD1
clone size: few
J gene: TRBJ1-1
CDR3 DNA: TGTGCCAGCAGGGGGACAGGGAATACTGAAGCTTTCTTT
CDR3 protein: CASRGTGNTEAFF

V gene: TRBV5-1
D gene: -
clone size: -
J gene: TRBJ1-3
CDR3 DNA: TGCGCCAGCAGCTTGGGTGGGTCTAGTGGAAACACCATATATTTT
CDR3 protein: CASSLGGSSGNTIYF

V gene: TRBV5-8
D gene: TRBD1
clone size: -
J gene: TRBJ1-5
CDR3 DNA: TGTGCCAGCAGCTTGCCAGGGGGCGGCAATCAGCCCCAGCATTTT
CDR3 protein: CASSLPGGGNQPQHF

V gene: TRBV15
D gene: -
clone size: -
J gene: TRBJ2-3
CDR3 DNA: TGTGCCACCAGCAGAGGTTTTACTAGGGGGATGGGGAGCACAGATACGCAGTATTTT
CDR3 protein: CATSRGFTRGMGSTDTQYF

V gene: TRBV2
D gene: -
clone size: -
J gene: TRBJ2-3
CDR3 DNA: TGTGCCAGCAGTGATGGCACAGGTAGTACAGATACGCAGTATTTT
CDR3 protein: CASSDGTGSTDTQYF

V gene: TRBV5-1
D gene: -
clone size: -
J gene: TRBJ1-6
CDR3 DNA: TGCGCCAGCAGCTTGGCTGTCGGGAGTTCACCCCTCCACTTT
CDR3 protein: CASSLAVGSSPLHF

V gene: TRBV19
D gene: -
clone size: once
J gene: TRBJ1-1
CDR3 DNA: TGTGCCAGTCACAGTGGGGGCTCGGGGAAGGCTGAAGCTTTCTTT
CDR3 protein: CASHSGGSGKAEAFF

V gene: TRBV7-2
D gene: -
clone size: -
J gene: TRBJ2-7
CDR3 DNA: TGTGCCAGCAGCTCCCGGGACACCTTCTACGAGCAGTACTTC
CDR3 protein: CASSSRDTFYEQYF

V gene: TRBV19
D gene: -
clone size: -
J gene: TRBJ2-3
CDR3 DNA: TGTGCCAGTAGTTGGGGTAGCGGAAGTACTAGCACAGATACGCAGTATTTT
CDR3 protein: CASSWGSGSTSTDTQYF

V gene: TRBV9
D gene: TRBD1
clone size: -
J gene: TRBJ2-7
CDR3 DNA: TGTGCCAGCAGCGTAGGAGGGGGCAACGGCGAGCAGTACTTC
CDR3 protein: CASSVGGGNGEQYF

V gene: TRBV7-9
D gene: TRBD1
clone size: few
J gene: TRBJ2-2
CDR3 DNA: TGTGCCAGCAGCTCCGGGACAGGGGGAGACGGGGAGCTGTTTTTT
CDR3 protein: CASSSGTGGDGELFF

V gene: TRBV9
D gene: -
clone size: -
J gene: TRBJ1-1
CDR3 DNA: TGTGCCAGCAGCGTAGCCTTCCAGGGTGGGTTTACTGAAGCTTTCTTT
CDR3 protein: CASSVAFQGGFTEAFF

V gene: TRBV9
D gene: -
clone size: -
J gene: TRBJ1-2
CDR3 DNA: TGTGCCAGCAGCGTAGGCACAGGGCCGGGGTATGGCTACACCTTC
CDR3 protein: CASSVGTGPGYGYTF

V gene: TRBV3-1/TRBV3-2
D gene: TRBD1
clone size: -
J gene: TRBJ1-1
CDR3 DNA: TGTGCCAGCAGCCAAGTATTGAGCAGGGGGAGCACTGAAGCTTTCTTT
CDR3 protein: CASSQVLSRGSTEAFF

V gene: TRBV28
D gene: -
clone size: -
J gene: TRBJ1-4
CDR3 DNA: TGTGCCAGCAGTTTATATAAGGGGGCAACTAATGAAAAACTGTTTTTT
CDR3 protein: CASSLYKGATNEKLFF

V gene: TRBV7-2
D gene: -
clone size: -
J gene: TRBJ1-1
CDR3 DNA: TGTGCCAGCAGCCCGGGGAGGGGCGGCCCGCTGAGAGCTTTCTTT
CDR3 protein: CASSPGRGGPLRAFF

V gene: TRBV7-2
D gene: -
clone size: few
J gene: TRBJ1-1
CDR3 DNA: TGTGCCAGCAGGCCGGACAGATACATGAACACTGAAGCTTTCTTT
CDR3 protein: CASRPDRYMNTEAFF

V gene: TRBV6-5
D gene: -
clone size: -
J gene: TRBJ1-1
CDR3 DNA: TGTGCCAGCAGTTACTCGCAGGGTAAGACCACTGAAGCTTTCTTT
CDR3 protein: CASSYSQGKTTEAFF

V gene: TRBV5-4
D gene: TRBD1
clone size: once
J gene: TRBJ2-2
CDR3 DNA: TGTGCCAGCAGCATGTCCGGGACAGGGGACGGGGAGCTGTTTTTT
CDR3 protein: CASSMSGTGDGELFF

V gene: TRBV10-3
D gene: TRBD1
clone size: -
J gene: TRBJ1-1
CDR3 DNA: TGTGCCATCGGAGACAGGGACCGGAAGACTGAAGCTTTCTTT
CDR3 protein: CAIGDRDRKTEAFF

V gene: TRBV18
D gene: -
clone size: -
J gene: TRBJ1-5
CDR3 DNA: TGTGCCAGCTCACCACGGCCAGGGGCTGGTGACAATCAGCCCCAGCATTTT
CDR3 protein: CASSPRPGAGDNQPQHF

V gene: TRBV7-9
D gene: TRBD1
clone size: few
J gene: TRBJ2-7
CDR3 DNA: TGTGCCAGCAGCTCGGGACAGGTCTACGAGCAGTACTTC
CDR3 protein: CASSSGQVYEQYF

V gene: TRBV6-5
D gene: TRBD1
clone size: -
J gene: TRBJ1-1
CDR3 DNA: TGTGCCAGCGGGAAGGGACAGGGACAATCTGAAGCTTTCTTT
CDR3 protein: CASGKGQGQSEAFF

V gene: TRBV14
D gene: -
clone size: once
J gene: TRBJ2-7
CDR3 DNA: TGTGCCAGCAGCCAAGCGGCCCCCCCAGGGTTGTACTTC
CDR3 protein: CASSQAAPPGLYF

V gene: TRBV7-2
D gene: -
clone size: few
J gene: TRBJ1-5
CDR3 DNA: TGTGCCAGCAGCGAGCTCTCAGGGTTTCAGCCCCAGCATTTT
CDR3 protein: CASSELSGFQPQHF

V gene: TRBV4-3
D gene: -
clone size: -
J gene: TRBJ1-1
CDR3 DNA: TGCGCCAGCAGCCAAGATTACGCCCGGGGGGACACTGAAGCTTTCTTT
CDR3 protein: CASSQDYARGDTEAFF

V gene: TRBV18
D gene: TRBD1
clone size: -
J gene: TRBJ1-1
CDR3 DNA: TGTGCCAGCTCACCGGCAGAGAGGGGGCAAGGGGCTGAAGCTTTCTTT
CDR3 protein: CASSPAERGQGAEAFF

V gene: TRBV19
D gene: -
clone size: -
J gene: TRBJ1-6
CDR3 DNA: TGTGCCACCCAAGGAGGCGGCAGCTCCTATAATTCACCCCTCCACTTT
CDR3 protein: CATQGGGSSYNSPLHF